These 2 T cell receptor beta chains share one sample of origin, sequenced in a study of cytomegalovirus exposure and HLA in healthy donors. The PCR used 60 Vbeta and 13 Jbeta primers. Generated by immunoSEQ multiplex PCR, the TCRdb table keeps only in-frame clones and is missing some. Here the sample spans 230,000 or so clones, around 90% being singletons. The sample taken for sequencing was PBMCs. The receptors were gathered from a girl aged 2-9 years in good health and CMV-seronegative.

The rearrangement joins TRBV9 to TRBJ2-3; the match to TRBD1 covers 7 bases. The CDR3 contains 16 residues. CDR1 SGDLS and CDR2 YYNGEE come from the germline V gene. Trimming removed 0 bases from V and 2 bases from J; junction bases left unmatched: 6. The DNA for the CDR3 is TGTGCCAGCAGCGTAGTAGGACAGGTAGACACAGATACGCAGTATTTT. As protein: CASSVVGQVDTDTQYF.

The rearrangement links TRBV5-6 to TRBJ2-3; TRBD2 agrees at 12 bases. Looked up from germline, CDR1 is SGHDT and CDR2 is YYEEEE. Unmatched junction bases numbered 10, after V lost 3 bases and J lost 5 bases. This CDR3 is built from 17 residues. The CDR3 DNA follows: TGTGCCAGCAGCTCGACGCTAGCGGGGGGGCTGGGAGATACGCAGTATTTT. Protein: CASSSTLAGGLGDTQYF.